Described below is a single T cell receptor beta chain sequence and its context. Its target is not known. The sample is drawn from a study of beta chain features in type 1 diabetes. Whole-study findings and limits: For patients, the naive, central memory and Treg TCRB repertoires appeared more alike than for healthy donors. Junctions at VDJ sites from type 1 diabetes patients had fewer insertions and more deletions.

The germline V gene has CDR1 SGHRS and CDR2 YFSETQ. The V end was cut by 0 bases, the J end by 2 bases, with 12 bases between. The CDR3 runs to 15 residues. Each sorted population was over 98% pure. Expressed TCRB transcripts got sequenced, as all isolated RNA was reverse transcribed. Produced via immunoSEQ multiplex PCR; TCRdb's table is partial and in-frame only. The sample shows 680,000 or so clones, about a sixth of them seen only once. The rearrangement uses TRBV5-1 and TRBJ2-7; D is unclear. Sequencing was done on a sample of naive CD4+ T cells from blood. The sequence was obtained from a man between 18 and 29 years old in good health. This CDR3 reads CASSLVSGTTYEQYF. CDR3 nucleotides: TGCGCCAGCAGCTTGGTGTCAGGTACTACCTACGAGCAGTACTTC.